The entry that follows covers one T cell receptor beta chain sequence. This entry is derived from a study of blood T cell repertoires in COVID-19. Turning to the study itself: Acute and convalescent COVID-19 samples came from the United States, Italy and Spain. T cells, B-cell-depleted T cells, or PBMCs provided the cDNA or gDNA that served as material.

The CDR3 is 13 amino acids. The V gene's germline CDR1 is SGHTA and CDR2 FQGTGA. Trimming removed 2 bases from V and 2 bases from J, with 6 bases in between. Source study methods: Reference gene primer amplification yielded estimated nucleated cell counts. Sequencing was performed with immunoSEQ multiplex PCR; in TCRdb, only in-frame clones are kept and a portion is missing. For V, J and clone size, that table is used; D and trimming come from the DNA. This table has about 73,000 clones, around 83% appearing once. The genes are TRBV7-3 and TRBJ2-5, with a possible D match to TRBD1 (5 bases). Sequencing was done on a sample of peripheral blood. The source is a middle-aged man with active COVID-19. The CDR3 reads CASSLDRQETQYF. Written as DNA, the CDR3 is TGTGCCAGCAGCTTAGACAGACAAGAGACCCAGTACTTC.